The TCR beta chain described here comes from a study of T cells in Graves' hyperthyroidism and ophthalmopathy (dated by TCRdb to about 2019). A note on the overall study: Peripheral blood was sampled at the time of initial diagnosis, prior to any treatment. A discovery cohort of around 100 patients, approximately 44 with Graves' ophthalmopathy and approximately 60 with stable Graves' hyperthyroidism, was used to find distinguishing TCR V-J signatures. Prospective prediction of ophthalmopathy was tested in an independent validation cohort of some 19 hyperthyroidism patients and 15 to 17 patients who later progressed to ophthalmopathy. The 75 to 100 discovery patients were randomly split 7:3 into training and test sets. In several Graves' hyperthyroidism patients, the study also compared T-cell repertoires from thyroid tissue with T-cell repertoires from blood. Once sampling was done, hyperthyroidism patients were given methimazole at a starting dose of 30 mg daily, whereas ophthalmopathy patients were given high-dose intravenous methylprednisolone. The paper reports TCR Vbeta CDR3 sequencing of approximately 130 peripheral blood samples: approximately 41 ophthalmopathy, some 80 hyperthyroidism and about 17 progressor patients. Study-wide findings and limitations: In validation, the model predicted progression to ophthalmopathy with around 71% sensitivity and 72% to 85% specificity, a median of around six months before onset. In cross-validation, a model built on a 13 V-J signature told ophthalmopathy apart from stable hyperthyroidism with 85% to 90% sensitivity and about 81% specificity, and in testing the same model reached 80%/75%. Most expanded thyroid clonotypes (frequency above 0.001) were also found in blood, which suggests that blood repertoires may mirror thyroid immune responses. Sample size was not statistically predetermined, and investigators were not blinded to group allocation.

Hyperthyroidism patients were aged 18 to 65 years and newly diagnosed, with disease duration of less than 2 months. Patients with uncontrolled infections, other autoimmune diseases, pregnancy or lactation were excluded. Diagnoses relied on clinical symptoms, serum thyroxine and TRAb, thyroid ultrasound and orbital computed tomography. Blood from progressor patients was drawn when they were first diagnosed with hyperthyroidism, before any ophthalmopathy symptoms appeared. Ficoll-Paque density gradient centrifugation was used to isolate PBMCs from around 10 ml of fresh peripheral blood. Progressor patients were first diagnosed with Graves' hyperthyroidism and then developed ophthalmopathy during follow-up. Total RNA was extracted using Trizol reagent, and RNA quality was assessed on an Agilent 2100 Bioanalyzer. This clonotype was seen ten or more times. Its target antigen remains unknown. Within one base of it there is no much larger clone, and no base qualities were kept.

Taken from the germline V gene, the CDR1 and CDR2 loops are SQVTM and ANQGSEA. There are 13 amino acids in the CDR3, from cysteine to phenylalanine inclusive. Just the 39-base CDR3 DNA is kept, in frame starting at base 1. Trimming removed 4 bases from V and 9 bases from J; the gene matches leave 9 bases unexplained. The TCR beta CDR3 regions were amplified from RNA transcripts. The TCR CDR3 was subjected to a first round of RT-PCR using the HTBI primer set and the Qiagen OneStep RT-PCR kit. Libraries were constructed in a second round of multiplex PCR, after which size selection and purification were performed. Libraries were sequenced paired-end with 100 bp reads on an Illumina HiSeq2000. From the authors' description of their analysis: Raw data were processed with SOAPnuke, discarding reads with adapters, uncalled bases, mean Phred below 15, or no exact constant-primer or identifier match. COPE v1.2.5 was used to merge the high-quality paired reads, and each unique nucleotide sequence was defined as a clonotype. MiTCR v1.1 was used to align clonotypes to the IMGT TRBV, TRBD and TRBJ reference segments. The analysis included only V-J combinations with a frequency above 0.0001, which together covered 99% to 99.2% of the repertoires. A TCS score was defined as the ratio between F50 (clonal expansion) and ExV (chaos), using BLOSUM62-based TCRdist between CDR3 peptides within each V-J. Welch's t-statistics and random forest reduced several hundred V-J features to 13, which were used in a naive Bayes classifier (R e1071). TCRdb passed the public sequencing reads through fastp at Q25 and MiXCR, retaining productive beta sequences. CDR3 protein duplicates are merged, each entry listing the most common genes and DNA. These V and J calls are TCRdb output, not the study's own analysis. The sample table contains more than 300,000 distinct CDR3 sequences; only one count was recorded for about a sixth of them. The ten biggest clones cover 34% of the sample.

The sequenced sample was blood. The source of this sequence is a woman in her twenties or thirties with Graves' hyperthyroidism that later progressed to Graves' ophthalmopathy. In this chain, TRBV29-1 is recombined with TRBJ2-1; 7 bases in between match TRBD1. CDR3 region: CSVGVGDSTEQFF. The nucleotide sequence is TGCAGCGTTGGGGTAGGGGACAGCACTGAGCAGTTCTTC.